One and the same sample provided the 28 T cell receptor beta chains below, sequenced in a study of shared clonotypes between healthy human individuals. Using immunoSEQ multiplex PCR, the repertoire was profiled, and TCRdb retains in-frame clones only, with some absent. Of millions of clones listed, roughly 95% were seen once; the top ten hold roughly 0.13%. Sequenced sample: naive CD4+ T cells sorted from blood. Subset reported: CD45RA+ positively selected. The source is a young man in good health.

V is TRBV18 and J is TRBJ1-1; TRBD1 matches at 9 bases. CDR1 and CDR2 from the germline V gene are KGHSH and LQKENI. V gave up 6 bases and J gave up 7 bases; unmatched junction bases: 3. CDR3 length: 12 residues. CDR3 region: CASSDRGSEAFF. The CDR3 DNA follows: TGTGCCAGCTCGGACAGGGGCAGTGAAGCTTTCTTT.

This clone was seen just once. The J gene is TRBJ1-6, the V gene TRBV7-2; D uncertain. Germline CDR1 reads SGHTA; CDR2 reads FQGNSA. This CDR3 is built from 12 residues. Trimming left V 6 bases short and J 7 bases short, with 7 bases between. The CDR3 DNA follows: TGTGCCAGCAGTGCCACGAATTCACCCCTCCACTTT. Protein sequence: CASSATNSPLHF.

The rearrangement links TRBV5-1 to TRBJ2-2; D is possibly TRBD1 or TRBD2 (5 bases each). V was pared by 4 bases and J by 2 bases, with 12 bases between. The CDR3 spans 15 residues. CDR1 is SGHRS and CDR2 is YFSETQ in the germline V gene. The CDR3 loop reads CASSVEGLNTGELFF. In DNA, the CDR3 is TGCGCCAGCAGCGTCGAGGGGCTTAACACCGGGGAGCTGTTTTTT.

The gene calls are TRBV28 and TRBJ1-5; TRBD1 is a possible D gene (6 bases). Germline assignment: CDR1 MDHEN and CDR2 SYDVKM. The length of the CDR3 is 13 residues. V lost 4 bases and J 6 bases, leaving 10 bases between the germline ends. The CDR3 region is CASSSTGFQPQHF. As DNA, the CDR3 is TGTGCCAGCAGTTCAACAGGGTTTCAGCCCCAGCATTTT.

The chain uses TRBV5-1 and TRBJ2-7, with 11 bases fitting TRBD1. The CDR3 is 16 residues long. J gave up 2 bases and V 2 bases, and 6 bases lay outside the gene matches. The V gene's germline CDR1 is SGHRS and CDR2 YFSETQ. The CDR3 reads CASSFTSGQGAYEQYF. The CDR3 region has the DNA TGCGCCAGCAGCTTCACATCGGGACAGGGGGCCTACGAGCAGTACTTC.

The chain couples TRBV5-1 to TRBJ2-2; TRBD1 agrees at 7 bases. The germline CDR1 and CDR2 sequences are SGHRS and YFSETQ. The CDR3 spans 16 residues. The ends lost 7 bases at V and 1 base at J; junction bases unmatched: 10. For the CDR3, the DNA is TGCGCCAGCGATCCTGGGGGACAGCTGAACACCGGGGAGCTGTTTTTT. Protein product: CASDPGGQLNTGELFF. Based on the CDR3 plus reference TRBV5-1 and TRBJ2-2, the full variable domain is KAGVTQTPRYLIKTRGQQVTLSCSPISGHRSVSWYQQTPGQGLQFLFEYFSETQRNKGNFPGRFSGRQFSNSRSEMNVSTLELGDSALYLCASDPGGQLNTGELFFGEGSRLTVL.

The CDR3 coding sequence is TGTGCCAGCAACAACCTACTTCTGGGGGGATACGAGCAGTACTTC. Encoded protein: CASNNLLLGGYEQYF. The chain joins TRBV6-6 to TRBJ2-7, with a possible D match to TRBD2 (6 bases). V was cut by 7 bases and J by 4 bases, with 20 bases left in between. The CDR3 spans 15 residues. Germline V gives CDR1 MNHNY, CDR2 SVGAGI (reference sequence).

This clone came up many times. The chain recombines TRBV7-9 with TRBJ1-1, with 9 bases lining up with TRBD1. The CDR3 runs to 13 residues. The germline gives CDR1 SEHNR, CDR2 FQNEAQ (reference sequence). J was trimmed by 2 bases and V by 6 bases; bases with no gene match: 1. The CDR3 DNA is TGTGCCAGCAGGGACAGGGGTAACACTGAAGCTTTCTTT. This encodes CASRDRGNTEAFF.

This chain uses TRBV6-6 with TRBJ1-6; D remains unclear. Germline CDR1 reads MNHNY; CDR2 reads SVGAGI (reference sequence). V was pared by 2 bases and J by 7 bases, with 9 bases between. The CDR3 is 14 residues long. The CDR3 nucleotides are TGTGCCAGCAGTTACGGGGTCGGGAATTCACCCCTCCACTTT. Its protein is CASSYGVGNSPLHF.

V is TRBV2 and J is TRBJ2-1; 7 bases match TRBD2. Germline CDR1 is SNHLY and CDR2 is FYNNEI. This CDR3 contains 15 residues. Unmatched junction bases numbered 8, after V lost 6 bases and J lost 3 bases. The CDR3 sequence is CASRGLAGDYNEQFF. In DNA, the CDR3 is TGTGCCAGCAGGGGTTTAGCGGGCGACTACAATGAGCAGTTCTTC.

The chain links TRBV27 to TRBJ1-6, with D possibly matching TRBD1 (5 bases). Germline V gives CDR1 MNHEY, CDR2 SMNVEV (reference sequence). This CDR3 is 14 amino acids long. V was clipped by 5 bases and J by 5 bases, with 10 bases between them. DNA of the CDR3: TGTGCCAGCAGTACAGGACGGGATAATTCACCCCTCCACTTT. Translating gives CASSTGRDNSPLHF.

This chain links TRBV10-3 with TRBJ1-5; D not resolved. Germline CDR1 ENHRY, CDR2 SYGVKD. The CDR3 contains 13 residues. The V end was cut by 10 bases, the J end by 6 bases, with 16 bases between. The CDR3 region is CATRGEAGQPQHF. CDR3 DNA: TGTGCCACCAGAGGCGAGGCAGGTCAGCCCCAGCATTTT.

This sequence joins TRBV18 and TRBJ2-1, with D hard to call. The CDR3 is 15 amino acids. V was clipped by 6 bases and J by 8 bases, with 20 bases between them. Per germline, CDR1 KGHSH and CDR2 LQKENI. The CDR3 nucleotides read TGTGCCAGCTCCACCGGGCGCGACGTTTTTTATGAGCAGTTCTTC. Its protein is CASSTGRDVFYEQFF.

The CDR3 loop is CASSQTMTRQETQYF. In nucleotides, the CDR3 is TGCGCCAGCAGCCAAACCATGACAAGGCAAGAGACCCAGTACTTC. The chain links TRBV4-1 to TRBJ2-5; D gene unclear. This CDR3 contains 15 residues. V lost 2 bases, J lost 2 bases, and 12 bases lay in between. Germline loops: CDR1 MGHRA, CDR2 YSYEKL.

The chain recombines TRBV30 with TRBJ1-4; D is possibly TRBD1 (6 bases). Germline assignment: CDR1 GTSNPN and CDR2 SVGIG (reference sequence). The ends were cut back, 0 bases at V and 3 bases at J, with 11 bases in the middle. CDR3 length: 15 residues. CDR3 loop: CAWSVTGAPNEKLFF. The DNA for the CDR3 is TGTGCCTGGAGTGTTACGGGGGCACCTAATGAAAAACTGTTTTTT.

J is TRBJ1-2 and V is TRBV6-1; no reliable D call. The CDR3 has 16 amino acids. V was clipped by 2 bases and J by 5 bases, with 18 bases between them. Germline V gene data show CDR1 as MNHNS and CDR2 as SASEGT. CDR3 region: CASSEIAGASRYGYTF. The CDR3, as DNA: TGTGCCAGCAGTGAAATCGCGGGTGCAAGCCGGTATGGCTACACCTTC.

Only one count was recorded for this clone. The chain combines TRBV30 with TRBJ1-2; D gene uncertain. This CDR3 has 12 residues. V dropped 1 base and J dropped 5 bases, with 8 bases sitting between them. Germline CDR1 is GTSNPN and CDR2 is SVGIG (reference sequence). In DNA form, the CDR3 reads TGTGCCTGGAGTGGGGCAGCTTATGGCTACACCTTC. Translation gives CAWSGAAYGYTF.

CDR3 amino acids: CASRGGQDRYNEQFF. DNA for the CDR3: TGTGCCAGCAGGGGGGGACAGGACCGATACAATGAGCAGTTCTTC. The V call is TRBV2, the J call TRBJ2-1; 8 nucleotides match TRBD1. This CDR3 comprises 15 residues. Losses at the gene ends were 6 bases for V and 4 bases for J; bases not matched to a gene: 8. Germline lookup yields CDR1 SNHLY and CDR2 FYNNEI.

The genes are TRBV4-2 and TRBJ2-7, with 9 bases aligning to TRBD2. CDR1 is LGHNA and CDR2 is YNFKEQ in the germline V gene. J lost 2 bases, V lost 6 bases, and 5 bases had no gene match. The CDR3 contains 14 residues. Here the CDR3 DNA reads TGTGCCAGCAGACGGGCGGGGGGGACCTACGAGCAGTACTTC. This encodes CASRRAGGTYEQYF.

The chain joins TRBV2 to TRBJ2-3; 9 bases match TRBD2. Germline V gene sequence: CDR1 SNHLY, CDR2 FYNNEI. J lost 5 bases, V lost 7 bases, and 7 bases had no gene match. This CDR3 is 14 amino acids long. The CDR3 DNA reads TGTGCCAGCACCCTCCAGCGGGAGGTAGATACGCAGTATTTT. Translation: CASTLQREVDTQYF.

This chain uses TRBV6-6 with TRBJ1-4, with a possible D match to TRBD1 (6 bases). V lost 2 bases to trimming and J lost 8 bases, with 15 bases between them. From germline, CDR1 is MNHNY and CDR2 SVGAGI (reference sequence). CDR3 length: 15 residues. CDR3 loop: CASSYPWGQKEKLFF. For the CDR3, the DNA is TGTGCCAGCAGTTACCCCTGGGGACAAAAGGAAAAACTGTTTTTT.

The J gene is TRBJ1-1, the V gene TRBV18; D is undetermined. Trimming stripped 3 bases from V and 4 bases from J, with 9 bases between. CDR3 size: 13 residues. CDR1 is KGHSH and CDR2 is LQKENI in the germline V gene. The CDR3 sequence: CASSPGMSTEAFF. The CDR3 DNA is TGTGCCAGCTCACCCGGCATGTCCACTGAAGCTTTCTTT. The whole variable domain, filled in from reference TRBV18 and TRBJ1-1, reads NAGVMQNPRHLVRRRGQEARLRCSPMKGHSHVYWYRQLPEEGLKFMVYLQKENIIDESGMPKERFSAEFPKEGPSILRIQQVVRGDSAAYFCASSPGMSTEAFFGQGTRLTVV.

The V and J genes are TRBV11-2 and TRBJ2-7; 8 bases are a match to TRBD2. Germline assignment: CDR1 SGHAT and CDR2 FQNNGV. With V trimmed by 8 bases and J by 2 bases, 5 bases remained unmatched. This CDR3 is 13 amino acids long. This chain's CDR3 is CASSRGGPYEQYF. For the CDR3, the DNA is TGTGCCAGCTCCCGGGGGGGTCCCTACGAGCAGTACTTC.

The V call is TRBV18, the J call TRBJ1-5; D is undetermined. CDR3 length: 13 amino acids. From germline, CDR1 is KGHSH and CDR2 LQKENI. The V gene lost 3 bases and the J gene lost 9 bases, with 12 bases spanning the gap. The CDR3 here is CASSPEQGRPQHF. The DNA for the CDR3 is TGTGCCAGCTCACCCGAACAAGGACGGCCCCAGCATTTT.

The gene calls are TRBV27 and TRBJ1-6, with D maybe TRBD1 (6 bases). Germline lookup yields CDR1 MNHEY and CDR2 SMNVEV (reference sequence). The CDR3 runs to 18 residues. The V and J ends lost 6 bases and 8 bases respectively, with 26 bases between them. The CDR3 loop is CASSARQANIRMHSPLHF. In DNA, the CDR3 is TGTGCCAGCAGCGCGAGACAGGCTAATATTAGAATGCATTCACCCCTCCACTTT.

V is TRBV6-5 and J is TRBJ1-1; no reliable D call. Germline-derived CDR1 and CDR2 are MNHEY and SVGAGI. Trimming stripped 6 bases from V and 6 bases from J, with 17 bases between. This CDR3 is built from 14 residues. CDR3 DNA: TGTGCCAGCAGCCCGGCGTGGGTTTCCGCTGAAGCTTTCTTT. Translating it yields CASSPAWVSAEAFF.

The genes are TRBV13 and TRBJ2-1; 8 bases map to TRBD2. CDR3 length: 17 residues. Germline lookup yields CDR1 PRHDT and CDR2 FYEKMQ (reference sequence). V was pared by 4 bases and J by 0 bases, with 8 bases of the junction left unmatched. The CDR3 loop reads CASSSISGLGSYNEQFF. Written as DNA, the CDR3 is TGTGCCAGCAGCTCAATCTCGGGACTAGGCTCCTACAATGAGCAGTTCTTC.

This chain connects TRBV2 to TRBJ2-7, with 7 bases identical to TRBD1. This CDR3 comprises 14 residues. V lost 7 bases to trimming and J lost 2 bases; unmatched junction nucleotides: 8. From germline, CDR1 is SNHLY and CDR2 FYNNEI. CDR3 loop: CASTSTGTTYEQYF. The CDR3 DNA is TGTGCCAGCACCTCGACAGGGACCACCTACGAGCAGTACTTC. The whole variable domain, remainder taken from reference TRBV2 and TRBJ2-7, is EPEVTQTPSHQVTQMGQEVILRCVPISNHLYFYWYRQILGQKVEFLVSFYNNEISEKSEIFDDQFSVERPDGSNFTLKIRSTKLEDSAMYFCASTSTGTTYEQYFGPGTRLTVT.